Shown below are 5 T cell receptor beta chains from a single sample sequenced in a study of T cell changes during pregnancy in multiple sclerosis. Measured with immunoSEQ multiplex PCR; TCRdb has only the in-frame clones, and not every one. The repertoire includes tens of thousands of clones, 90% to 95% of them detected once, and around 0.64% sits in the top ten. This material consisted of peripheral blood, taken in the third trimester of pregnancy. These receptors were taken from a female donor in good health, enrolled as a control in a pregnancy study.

In nucleotides, the CDR3 is TGTGCCAGCAGTTTCTCACAGGGAAGCAATCAGCCCCAGCATTTT. It translates to CASSFSQGSNQPQHF. The chain employs TRBV28 and TRBJ1-5; the D gene is possibly TRBD1 (6 bases). The V end was cut by 3 bases, the J end by 1 base, with 10 bases between. This CDR3 spans 15 amino acids. Germline CDR1 MDHEN, CDR2 SYDVKM. Full variable domain (rest looked up from reference TRBV28 and TRBJ1-5): DVKVTQSSRYLVKRTGEKVFLECVQDMDHENMFWYRQDPGLGLRLIYFSYDVKMKEKGDIPEGYSVSREKKERFSLILESASTNQTSMYLCASSFSQGSNQPQHFGDGTRLSIL.

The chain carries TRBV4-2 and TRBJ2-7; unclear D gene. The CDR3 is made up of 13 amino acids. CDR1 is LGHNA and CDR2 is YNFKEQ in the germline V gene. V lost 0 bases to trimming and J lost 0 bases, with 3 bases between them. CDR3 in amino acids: CASSQDYSYEQYF. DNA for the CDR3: TGTGCCAGCAGCCAAGACTACTCCTACGAGCAGTACTTC.

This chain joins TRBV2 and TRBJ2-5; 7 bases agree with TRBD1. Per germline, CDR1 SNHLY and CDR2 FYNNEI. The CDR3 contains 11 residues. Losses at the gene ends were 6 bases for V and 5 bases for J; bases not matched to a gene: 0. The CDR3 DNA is TGTGCCAGCAGCAGGGGGGAGACCCAGTACTTC. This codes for CASSRGETQYF.

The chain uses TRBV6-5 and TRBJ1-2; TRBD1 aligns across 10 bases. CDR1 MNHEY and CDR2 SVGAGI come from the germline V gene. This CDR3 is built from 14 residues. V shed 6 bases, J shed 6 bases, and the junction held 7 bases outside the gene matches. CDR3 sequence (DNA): TGTGCCAGCAGGACGGAGACAGGGGGCGATGGCTACACCTTC. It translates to CASRTETGGDGYTF.

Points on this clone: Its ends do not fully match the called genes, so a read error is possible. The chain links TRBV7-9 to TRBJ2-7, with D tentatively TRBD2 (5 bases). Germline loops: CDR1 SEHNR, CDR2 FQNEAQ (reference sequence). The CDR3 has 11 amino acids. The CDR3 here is CGVAETYEQYF. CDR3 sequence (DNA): TGCGGGGTAGCAGAGACCTACGAGCAGTACTTC.